The clone carrying this T cell receptor beta chain has a handful of counts. The CDR3 covers 14 residues. The germline gives CDR1 SGHRS, CDR2 YFSETQ. J lost 6 bases, V lost 5 bases, and 9 bases had no gene match. A TCRbeta library incorporating unique molecular identifiers was prepared. TCRdb re-called the PCR reads with MiXCR, one entry per CDR3 protein. The sample consists of about 640,000 distinct CDR3 sequences, roughly 15% of them appearing once. The data belong to a study of T-cell reconstitution after alpha-beta-depleted transplantation in children. V gene TRBV5-1 combines with J gene TRBJ1-1; 8 bases are shared with TRBD1. The input for sequencing was PBMCs from the stem cell graft donor, taken from the stem cell graft. The TCR sequence derives from a human donor who donated a stem cell graft to a child with acute myeloid leukemia. The CDR3 bases are TGCGCCAGCAGAAGCGGACAGGGAGGTTCTGAAGCTTTCTTT. Amino acid sequence: CASRSGQGGSEAFF.